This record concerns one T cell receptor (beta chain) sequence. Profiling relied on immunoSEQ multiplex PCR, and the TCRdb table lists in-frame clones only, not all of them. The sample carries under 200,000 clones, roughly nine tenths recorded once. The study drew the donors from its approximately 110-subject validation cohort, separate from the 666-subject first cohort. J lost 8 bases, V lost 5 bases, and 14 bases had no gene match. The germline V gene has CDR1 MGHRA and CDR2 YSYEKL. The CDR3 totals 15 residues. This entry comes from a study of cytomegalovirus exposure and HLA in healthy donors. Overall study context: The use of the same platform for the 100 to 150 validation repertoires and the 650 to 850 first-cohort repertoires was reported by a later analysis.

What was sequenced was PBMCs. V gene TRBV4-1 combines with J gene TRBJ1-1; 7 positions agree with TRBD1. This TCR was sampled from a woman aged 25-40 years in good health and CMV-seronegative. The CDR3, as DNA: TGCGCCAGCAGCTCGCGTTTACAGGGGACTTTAGAAGCTTTCTTT. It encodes CASSSRLQGTLEAFF.